This TCR beta chain came from a study of cytomegalovirus exposure and HLA in healthy donors. Study details: As released early, the data held some 85 million unique TCRs from HLA-typed donors.

A note on this clone: Its cognate antigen is unknown.

Study-wide results and limits: TCR beta V- and J-gene trimming, according to a later analysis, was linked to a missense DCLRE1C variant.

The PCR made use of 60 Vbeta and 13 Jbeta primers. The data were produced by immunoSEQ multiplex PCR, yet TCRdb's version contains in-frame clones alone and is incomplete. The sample lists 150,000 to 200,000 clones, roughly 80% occurring once. Germline CDR1 and CDR2: LGHNT and FRNRAP. Trimming took off 0 bases at V and 9 bases at J, with 27 bases between the two ends. The length of the CDR3 is 18 residues. The chain links TRBV12-5 to TRBJ2-7, with a weak D call TRBD1 (6 bases). The source is a boy between 10 and 17 years old in good health and CMV-seronegative. Sequenced material: PBMCs. The CDR3 here is CASGLVRQSTGRTEVQYF. The CDR3, as DNA: TGTGCTAGTGGTTTGGTACGCCAATCAACAGGCAGGACAGAAGTGCAGTACTTC.